Listed below are T cell receptor beta chains from one sample, sequenced in a study of T cells in Graves' hyperthyroidism and ophthalmopathy. TCRdb re-analysed the multiplex PCR reads in MiXCR, keeping a single row per CDR3 protein. Here the sample spans approximately 600,000 distinct CDR3 sequences, less than 25% being singletons. The sequenced sample consisted of blood. The receptors come from a man aged 25 to 40 with Graves' ophthalmopathy. CDR3s include the opening cysteine and the closing phenylalanine or tryptophan. The order of the fields is CDR3 length, clone size, D gene, J gene, V gene, CDR3 protein, CDR3 DNA. A D gene is named only where the DNA matches it firmly. Rows give clone size only sometimes, using once, few, many, or a class for an expanded clone.

CDR3 length: 17; clone size: -; D gene: -; J gene: TRBJ2-2; V gene: TRBV4-1; CDR3 protein: CASSHPKETGPTGELFF; CDR3 DNA: TGCGCCAGCAGCCACCCAAAAGAAACGGGACCTACCGGGGAGCTGTTTTTT
CDR3 length: 15; clone size: -; D gene: TRBD2; J gene: TRBJ2-2; V gene: TRBV27; CDR3 protein: CASSYAGGRTGELFF; CDR3 DNA: TGTGCCAGCAGTTATGCGGGAGGTCGCACCGGGGAGCTGTTTTTT
CDR3 length: 16; clone size: -; D gene: -; J gene: TRBJ2-1; V gene: TRBV9; CDR3 protein: CASSAADYPSYNEQFF; CDR3 DNA: TGTGCCAGCAGCGCGGCGGACTATCCCTCCTACAATGAGCAGTTCTTC
CDR3 length: 13; clone size: few; D gene: -; J gene: TRBJ2-1; V gene: TRBV6-1; CDR3 protein: CASSYKARPSQFF; CDR3 DNA: TGTGCCAGCAGTTACAAAGCTCGCCCTTCCCAGTTCTTC
CDR3 length: 17; clone size: few; D gene: -; J gene: TRBJ2-2; V gene: TRBV19; CDR3 protein: CASSIDLVAEEPGELFF; CDR3 DNA: TGTGCCAGTAGTATAGATCTGGTGGCAGAGGAACCCGGGGAGCTGTTTTTT
CDR3 length: 13; clone size: -; D gene: -; J gene: TRBJ2-3; V gene: TRBV4-1; CDR3 protein: CASSKTITDTQYF; CDR3 DNA: TGCGCCAGCAGCAAGACAATCACAGATACGCAGTATTTT
CDR3 length: 16; clone size: many; D gene: TRBD1; J gene: TRBJ2-3; V gene: TRBV28; CDR3 protein: CASSSWTGRITDTQYF; CDR3 DNA: TGTGCCAGCAGTTCATGGACAGGGAGGATCACAGATACGCAGTATTTT
CDR3 length: 20; clone size: few; D gene: TRBD1; J gene: TRBJ2-7; V gene: TRBV3-1; CDR3 protein: CASSQHRDRGRLTSFYEQYF; CDR3 DNA: TGTGCCAGCAGCCAGCACCGGGACAGGGGACGATTGACTAGCTTCTACGAGCAGTACTTC
CDR3 length: 15; clone size: few; D gene: TRBD2; J gene: TRBJ2-1; V gene: TRBV10-3; CDR3 protein: CAISDSGGTYNEQFF; CDR3 DNA: TGTGCCATCAGTGACAGCGGGGGAACCTACAATGAGCAGTTCTTC
CDR3 length: 15; clone size: few; D gene: TRBD2; J gene: TRBJ2-7; V gene: TRBV3-1; CDR3 protein: CASSLSGRPRYEQYF; CDR3 DNA: TGTGCCAGCAGCCTTAGCGGGAGGCCTCGATACGAGCAGTACTTC
CDR3 length: 15; clone size: few; D gene: -; J gene: TRBJ2-7; V gene: TRBV14; CDR3 protein: CASSQGGRSLYEQYF; CDR3 DNA: TGTGCCAGCAGCCAAGGGGGTCGGTCTTTGTACGAGCAGTACTTC
CDR3 length: 12; clone size: -; D gene: -; J gene: TRBJ1-2; V gene: TRBV6-1; CDR3 protein: CASSFWGRGYTF; CDR3 DNA: TGTGCCAGCAGTTTCTGGGGCCGGGGCTACACCTTC
CDR3 length: 15; clone size: few; D gene: TRBD1; J gene: TRBJ2-3; V gene: TRBV20-1; CDR3 protein: CSPSAGTGGTDTQYF; CDR3 DNA: TGCAGCCCAAGCGCCGGGACAGGGGGTACAGATACGCAGTATTTT
CDR3 length: 15; clone size: few; D gene: -; J gene: TRBJ2-1; V gene: TRBV6-5; CDR3 protein: CASSYDPSSYNEQFF; CDR3 DNA: TGTGCCAGCAGTTACGATCCCAGCTCCTACAATGAGCAGTTCTTC
CDR3 length: 17; clone size: -; D gene: TRBD2; J gene: TRBJ2-1; V gene: TRBV2; CDR3 protein: CASIPGRTLAGGPRQFF; CDR3 DNA: TGTGCCAGCATTCCGGGACGGACACTAGCGGGAGGACCCCGGCAGTTCTTC
CDR3 length: 13; clone size: many; D gene: -; J gene: TRBJ1-2; V gene: TRBV3-1; CDR3 protein: CASSPGPGGGYTF; CDR3 DNA: TGTGCCAGCAGTCCGGGTCCCGGGGGTGGCTACACCTTC
CDR3 length: 14; clone size: few; D gene: TRBD1; J gene: TRBJ2-7; V gene: TRBV6-1; CDR3 protein: CASSAGTEIYEQYF; CDR3 DNA: TGTGCCAGCAGTGCCGGGACAGAGATCTACGAGCAGTACTTC
CDR3 length: 13; clone size: -; D gene: -; J gene: TRBJ2-1; V gene: TRBV20-1; CDR3 protein: CSASPGGNNEQFF; CDR3 DNA: TGCAGTGCTAGCCCCGGAGGCAACAATGAGCAGTTCTTC
CDR3 length: 15; clone size: few; D gene: TRBD2; J gene: TRBJ2-7; V gene: TRBV6-1; CDR3 protein: CASSVLAGGPSEQYF; CDR3 DNA: TGTGCCAGCAGTGTACTAGCGGGAGGGCCGTCGGAGCAGTACTTC
CDR3 length: 16; clone size: -; D gene: TRBD2; J gene: TRBJ2-1; V gene: TRBV12-3/TRBV12-4; CDR3 protein: CASSPRTSGRKDEQFF; CDR3 DNA: TGTGCCAGCAGTCCACGGACTAGCGGGAGGAAGGATGAGCAGTTCTTC
CDR3 length: 16; clone size: -; D gene: TRBD2; J gene: TRBJ2-1; V gene: TRBV12-3/TRBV12-4; CDR3 protein: CASSQGTSASHNEQFF; CDR3 DNA: TGTGCCAGCAGCCAAGGGACTAGCGCCTCCCACAATGAGCAGTTCTTC
CDR3 length: 15; clone size: few; D gene: TRBD1; J gene: TRBJ1-4; V gene: TRBV9; CDR3 protein: CASSFGQGQGEKLFF; CDR3 DNA: TGTGCCAGCAGCTTCGGACAGGGACAAGGAGAAAAACTGTTTTTT
CDR3 length: 14; clone size: few; D gene: -; J gene: TRBJ1-1; V gene: TRBV6-1; CDR3 protein: CASSDWGGITEAFF; CDR3 DNA: TGTGCCAGCAGTGATTGGGGGGGGATCACTGAAGCTTTCTTT
CDR3 length: 14; clone size: few; D gene: TRBD1; J gene: TRBJ2-1; V gene: TRBV29-1; CDR3 protein: CSVEGQGKFNEQFF; CDR3 DNA: TGCAGCGTTGAAGGACAGGGGAAGTTCAATGAGCAGTTCTTC
CDR3 length: 14; clone size: many; D gene: -; J gene: TRBJ2-3; V gene: TRBV2; CDR3 protein: CASSRRTTTDTQYF; CDR3 DNA: TGTGCCAGCAGCCGCAGAACGACCACAGATACGCAGTATTTT
CDR3 length: 19; clone size: -; D gene: -; J gene: TRBJ1-1; V gene: TRBV19; CDR3 protein: CASSGGITGKTGMNTEAFF; CDR3 DNA: TGTGCCAGTAGCGGCGGGATAACAGGGAAAACGGGGATGAACACTGAAGCTTTCTTT
CDR3 length: 17; clone size: -; D gene: TRBD1; J gene: TRBJ2-1; V gene: TRBV6-1; CDR3 protein: CASSREQGASSYNEQFF; CDR3 DNA: TGTGCCAGCAGTCGCGAACAGGGGGCGAGTTCCTACAATGAGCAGTTCTTC
CDR3 length: 12; clone size: -; D gene: -; J gene: TRBJ2-2; V gene: TRBV29-1; CDR3 protein: CSVAQDGGELFF; CDR3 DNA: TGCAGCGTTGCCCAGGATGGCGGGGAGCTGTTTTTT
CDR3 length: 17; clone size: -; D gene: TRBD2; J gene: TRBJ2-7; V gene: TRBV4-3; CDR3 protein: CASSQEASGISANEQYF; CDR3 DNA: TGCGCCAGCAGCCAAGAGGCTAGCGGGATATCGGCCAATGAGCAGTACTTC
CDR3 length: 15; clone size: -; D gene: TRBD2; J gene: TRBJ2-1; V gene: TRBV5-4; CDR3 protein: CASSLNLAGYNEQFF; CDR3 DNA: TGTGCCAGCAGCTTGAACCTAGCGGGATACAATGAGCAGTTCTTC
CDR3 length: 17; clone size: -; D gene: -; J gene: TRBJ2-4; V gene: TRBV7-9; CDR3 protein: CASSPRGQGLAKNIQYF; CDR3 DNA: TGTGCCAGCAGCCCGAGAGGGCAGGGCCTAGCCAAAAACATTCAGTACTTC
CDR3 length: 15; clone size: -; D gene: TRBD1; J gene: TRBJ2-1; V gene: TRBV6-2/TRBV6-3; CDR3 protein: CASSYLGGGNNEQFF; CDR3 DNA: TGTGCCAGCAGTTATTTAGGGGGCGGAAACAATGAGCAGTTCTTC
CDR3 length: 12; clone size: many; D gene: TRBD2; J gene: TRBJ2-5; V gene: TRBV6-1; CDR3 protein: CASSAGLAEGYF; CDR3 DNA: TGTGCCAGCAGTGCGGGACTAGCGGAAGGTTACTTC
CDR3 length: 11; clone size: few; D gene: -; J gene: TRBJ2-1; V gene: TRBV24-1; CDR3 protein: CATGNYNEQFF; CDR3 DNA: TGTGCCACCGGTAATTACAATGAGCAGTTCTTC
CDR3 length: 14; clone size: -; D gene: TRBD1; J gene: TRBJ1-2; V gene: TRBV19; CDR3 protein: CASPERDRDDGYTF; CDR3 DNA: TGTGCCAGTCCCGAGCGGGACAGGGATGATGGCTACACCTTC
CDR3 length: 16; clone size: few; D gene: TRBD2; J gene: TRBJ2-1; V gene: TRBV24-1; CDR3 protein: CATSDHSGRGNNEQFF; CDR3 DNA: TGTGCCACCAGTGATCACAGCGGGAGGGGAAACAATGAGCAGTTCTTC
CDR3 length: 13; clone size: many; D gene: TRBD1; J gene: TRBJ1-1; V gene: TRBV5-6; CDR3 protein: CASSWGTDTEAFF; CDR3 DNA: TGTGCCAGCAGCTGGGGGACAGACACTGAAGCTTTCTTT
CDR3 length: 16; clone size: -; D gene: -; J gene: TRBJ2-5; V gene: TRBV30; CDR3 protein: CACTLGGALRIRTQYF; CDR3 DNA: TGTGCCTGCACTCTGGGGGGGGCGTTGAGAATTCGGACCCAGTACTTC
CDR3 length: 13; clone size: -; D gene: -; J gene: TRBJ1-5; V gene: TRBV7-6; CDR3 protein: CASSLSRYQPQHF; CDR3 DNA: TGTGCCAGCAGCTTGTCCCGTTATCAGCCCCAGCATTTT
CDR3 length: 14; clone size: -; D gene: TRBD1; J gene: TRBJ1-1; V gene: TRBV7-6; CDR3 protein: CASRSSGGGTEAFF; CDR3 DNA: TGTGCCAGCAGATCCTCAGGGGGCGGGACTGAAGCTTTCTTT
CDR3 length: 14; clone size: many; D gene: -; J gene: TRBJ2-7; V gene: TRBV5-1; CDR3 protein: CASSLDLTSYEQYF; CDR3 DNA: TGCGCCAGCAGCTTGGATCTAACCTCCTACGAGCAGTACTTC
CDR3 length: 12; clone size: few; D gene: -; J gene: TRBJ1-5; V gene: TRBV7-6; CDR3 protein: CASSLTAGPLHF; CDR3 DNA: TGTGCCAGCAGCTTAACCGCGGGCCCTCTGCATTTT
CDR3 length: 14; clone size: many; D gene: -; J gene: TRBJ1-1; V gene: TRBV5-1; CDR3 protein: CASSSMPENTEAFF; CDR3 DNA: TGCGCCAGCAGCTCAATGCCCGAGAACACTGAAGCTTTCTTT
CDR3 length: 13; clone size: few; D gene: -; J gene: TRBJ2-3; V gene: TRBV18; CDR3 protein: CASSTDWRDAQYF; CDR3 DNA: TGTGCCAGCTCAACGGATTGGAGGGATGCGCAGTATTTT
CDR3 length: 14; clone size: -; D gene: -; J gene: TRBJ1-1; V gene: TRBV27; CDR3 protein: CASSPQRMNTEAFF; CDR3 DNA: TGTGCCAGCAGTCCACAGAGAATGAACACTGAAGCTTTCTTT
CDR3 length: 16; clone size: -; D gene: -; J gene: TRBJ2-7; V gene: TRBV7-2; CDR3 protein: CASSLLPGTVTYEQYF; CDR3 DNA: TGTGCCAGCAGCTTACTCCCCGGGACGGTGACCTACGAGCAGTACTTC
CDR3 length: 21; clone size: few; D gene: -; J gene: TRBJ2-7; V gene: TRBV27; CDR3 protein: CASSLKPPPGRGRFTTYEQYF; CDR3 DNA: TGTGCCAGCAGTCTCAAACCTCCCCCGGGCAGGGGCCGCTTTACAACCTACGAGCAGTACTTC
CDR3 length: 16; clone size: few; D gene: TRBD2; J gene: TRBJ2-2; V gene: TRBV4-1; CDR3 protein: CASSPRIAGVKGELFF; CDR3 DNA: TGCGCCAGCAGCCCCCGGATAGCGGGAGTGAAAGGGGAGCTGTTTTTT
CDR3 length: 14; clone size: many; D gene: -; J gene: TRBJ2-5; V gene: TRBV2; CDR3 protein: CASRDTSPKGTQYF; CDR3 DNA: TGTGCCAGCAGGGACACTAGTCCCAAGGGGACCCAGTACTTC
CDR3 length: 14; clone size: many; D gene: -; J gene: TRBJ2-7; V gene: TRBV30; CDR3 protein: CAWSSQTDNLAQYF; CDR3 DNA: TGTGCCTGGTCCTCCCAGACGGACAACCTGGCGCAGTACTTC
CDR3 length: 15; clone size: few; D gene: -; J gene: TRBJ2-2; V gene: TRBV7-2; CDR3 protein: CASSGNRGGTGELFF; CDR3 DNA: TGTGCCAGCAGCGGAAACAGGGGAGGCACCGGGGAGCTGTTTTTT
CDR3 length: 15; clone size: many; D gene: -; J gene: TRBJ2-3; V gene: TRBV5-1; CDR3 protein: CASSWLGGTGDTQYF; CDR3 DNA: TGCGCCAGCAGCTGGTTGGGAGGGACAGGAGATACGCAGTATTTT
CDR3 length: 15; clone size: -; D gene: -; J gene: TRBJ1-2; V gene: TRBV11-2; CDR3 protein: CASSQDPFPDYGYTF; CDR3 DNA: TGTGCCAGCAGCCAAGACCCCTTCCCCGACTATGGCTACACCTTC
CDR3 length: 15; clone size: many; D gene: -; J gene: TRBJ1-2; V gene: TRBV11-2; CDR3 protein: CASSLSLGGSYGYTF; CDR3 DNA: TGTGCCAGCAGCCTATCATTAGGGGGTTCCTATGGCTACACCTTC
CDR3 length: 15; clone size: many; D gene: TRBD1; J gene: TRBJ2-3; V gene: TRBV11-2; CDR3 protein: CASSLGQGATDTQYF; CDR3 DNA: TGTGCCAGCAGCTTGGGACAGGGGGCGACAGATACGCAGTATTTT
CDR3 length: 18; clone size: many; D gene: TRBD2; J gene: TRBJ2-3; V gene: TRBV7-2; CDR3 protein: CASSLAGLAGHGTDTQYF; CDR3 DNA: TGTGCCAGCAGCTTAGCGGGACTAGCGGGACATGGTACAGATACGCAGTATTTT
CDR3 length: 15; clone size: few; D gene: TRBD2; J gene: TRBJ2-2; V gene: TRBV29-1; CDR3 protein: CSVASQREFGGELFF; CDR3 DNA: TGCAGCGTTGCTTCCCAGCGGGAGTTCGGCGGGGAGCTGTTTTTT
CDR3 length: 15; clone size: -; D gene: TRBD1; J gene: TRBJ1-2; V gene: TRBV28; CDR3 protein: CASSVPGTGVYGYTF; CDR3 DNA: TGTGCCAGCAGTGTACCCGGGACAGGGGTCTATGGCTACACCTTC
CDR3 length: 14; clone size: many; D gene: TRBD1; J gene: TRBJ1-2; V gene: TRBV27; CDR3 protein: CASSLQGQGNRYTF; CDR3 DNA: TGTGCCAGCAGTTTACAGGGACAGGGTAATCGCTACACCTTC